This passage covers 18 T cell receptor beta chains from one sample sequenced in a study of OX40 agonist ivuxolimab in advanced cancers. Method: immunoSEQ multiplex PCR; TCRdb's copy keeps in-frame clones and lacks some. The table has tens of thousands of clones, 92% seen once. The sample was CD4+ or CD8+ T cells sorted from blood, taken in a trial of the OX40 agonist ivuxolimab. These receptors were obtained from an adult with an advanced solid tumor such as melanoma, head and neck, liver or kidney cancer.

The chain carries TRBV29-1 and TRBJ2-2; unclear D gene. Trimming pared 7 bases from V and 0 bases from J, leaving 9 bases between. Germline CDR1 reads SQVTM; CDR2 reads ANQGSEA. The CDR3 runs to 13 residues. As DNA, the CDR3 is TGCAGCGCCACCCACGCGAACACCGGGGAGCTGTTTTTT. Its translation: CSATHANTGELFF.

The chain couples TRBV21-1 to TRBJ1-5. TRBV21-1 is an annotated pseudogene. This CDR3 has 15 residues. The CDR3 DNA sequence: TGTGCCAGCGCCCAAAAGGCCCGAGGCAATCAGCCCCAGCATTTT. Translated, it gives CASAQKARGNQPQHF.

The J gene is TRBJ2-7, the V gene TRBV6-5; the D gene could be TRBD1 or TRBD2 (6 bases each). V lost 7 bases, J lost 6 bases, and 19 bases lay in between. Germline CDR1 reads MNHEY; CDR2 reads SVGAGI. The CDR3 is made up of 14 amino acids. The CDR3 loop is CASTEGVEGGEQYF. CDR3 DNA: TGTGCCAGCACCGAGGGCGTGGAGGGGGGCGAGCAGTACTTC.

This clone was found once. The chain combines TRBV6-1 with TRBJ2-5; D is perhaps TRBD1 or TRBD2 (5 bases each). V was shortened by 3 bases and J by 0 bases, with 8 bases between the two germline ends. Per germline, CDR1 MNHNS and CDR2 SASEGT. The CDR3 runs 14 residues. In DNA, the CDR3 is TGTGCCAGCAGTGATGGGGGAAACCAAGAGACCCAGTACTTC. Its protein product is CASSDGGNQETQYF.

The V and J genes are TRBV7-8 and TRBJ2-7, with 12 bases aligning to TRBD2. Germline V gives CDR1 SGHVS, CDR2 FQNEAQ. J lost 2 bases, V lost 1 base, and 9 bases had no gene match. The CDR3 has 18 residues. The CDR3 here is CASSLEVRTSGAPYEQYF. The CDR3 DNA sequence: TGTGCCAGCAGCTTAGAGGTTAGGACTAGCGGGGCCCCCTACGAGCAGTACTTC.

The gene calls are TRBV4-1 and TRBJ2-7; D might be TRBD1 (5 bases). Germline CDR1 reads MGHRA; CDR2 reads YSYEKL. V dropped 2 bases and J dropped 2 bases, with 10 bases sitting between them. The CDR3 contains 14 residues. CDR3 in amino acids: CASSQLGQAYEQYF. CDR3 nucleotide sequence: TGCGCCAGCAGCCAACTGGGGCAGGCCTACGAGCAGTACTTC.

V and J are TRBV19 and TRBJ1-4; D is possibly TRBD1 (5 bases). This CDR3 comprises 17 residues. Trimming removed 7 bases at V and 7 bases at J, with 25 bases between. Germline CDR1 and CDR2: LNHDA and SQIVND (reference sequence). The CDR3 loop is CASTPDPGPLGGEKLFF. CDR3 DNA sequence: TGTGCCAGTACCCCGGACCCGGGACCTTTGGGGGGTGAAAAACTGTTTTTT.

The gene calls are TRBV7-9 and TRBJ2-3; the D is unclear. The CDR3 runs to 12 residues. Germline values: CDR1 SEHNR, CDR2 FQNEAQ (reference sequence). V lost 0 bases to trimming and J lost 7 bases, with 5 bases between them. The CDR3 sequence: CASSLADNTQYF. Here the CDR3 DNA reads TGTGCCAGCAGCTTAGCGGATAATACGCAGTATTTT.

V and J are TRBV9 and TRBJ2-2; 7 positions match TRBD2. Trimming cost V 4 bases and J 3 bases; bases outside gene matches: 6. This CDR3 contains 15 residues. The germline CDR1 and CDR2 sequences are SGDLS and YYNGEE. The CDR3 DNA is TGTGCCAGCAGCCTCCCGGCGGGGGACACCGGGGAGCTGTTTTTT. Protein product: CASSLPAGDTGELFF.

In its sample, this clone was seen a few times. The chain employs TRBV18 and TRBJ2-7; D possibly corresponds to TRBD1 (6 bases). V was pared by 3 bases and J by 5 bases, with 20 bases between. This CDR3 contains 16 residues. Germline-derived CDR1 and CDR2 are KGHSH and LQKENI. CDR3 sequence (DNA): TGTGCCAGCTCACCTCGATTCGGTCAGGGGTTCGACGAGCAGTACTTC. As protein: CASSPRFGQGFDEQYF. The complete variable domain, with remaining parts taken from reference TRBV18 and TRBJ2-7, reads NAGVMQNPRHLVRRRGQEARLRCSPMKGHSHVYWYRQLPEEGLKFMVYLQKENIIDESGMPKERFSAEFPKEGPSILRIQQVVRGDSAAYFCASSPRFGQGFDEQYFGPGTRLTVT.

This clone was counted a few times. The V call is TRBV7-9, the J call TRBJ2-3; 7 bases match TRBD1. Germline lookup yields CDR1 SEHNR and CDR2 FQNEAQ (reference sequence). This CDR3 spans 15 amino acids. With 5 bases clipped from V and 5 bases from J, the junction kept 10 bases outside the gene matches. The CDR3 here is CASSPWDSPQDTQYF. In nucleotides, the CDR3 is TGTGCCAGCAGCCCTTGGGACAGCCCACAAGATACGCAGTATTTT.

Written as DNA, the CDR3 is TGTGCCAGTAGTACCCGGACTATCCATAGCACAGATACGCAGTATTTT. This sequence encodes CASSTRTIHSTDTQYF. The rearrangement links TRBV19 to TRBJ2-3; possible D gene TRBD2, 6 bases. This CDR3 comprises 16 residues. V lost 4 bases and J 0 bases, leaving 14 bases between the germline ends. Germline V gives CDR1 LNHDA, CDR2 SQIVND (reference sequence).

V gene TRBV7-9 combines with J gene TRBJ2-7, with 9 positions matching TRBD1. Germline V gene data show CDR1 as SEHNR and CDR2 as FQNEAQ (reference sequence). V shed 5 bases, J shed 6 bases, and the junction held 5 bases outside the gene matches. This CDR3 has 13 amino acids. The CDR3 region is CASSAGTGFEQYF. In DNA, the CDR3 is TGTGCCAGCAGCGCGGGGACAGGGTTCGAGCAGTACTTC.

V usage is TRBV7-9 and J usage is TRBJ2-1; TRBD2 matches 8 bases. Germline CDR1 and CDR2: SEHNR and FQNEAQ (reference sequence). The CDR3 covers 15 residues. The V and J ends lost 2 bases and 7 bases, in that order; junction bases with no gene match: 7. The DNA of the CDR3 is TGTGCCAGCAGCTTAATGCGACAGCGGGGGAATGAGCAGTTCTTC. Translated: CASSLMRQRGNEQFF. The full variable domain, completed using reference TRBV7-9 and TRBJ2-1, is DTGVSQNPRHKITKRGQNVTFRCDPISEHNRLYWYRQTLGQGPEFLTYFQNEAQLEKSRLLSDRFSAERPKGSFSTLEIQRTEQGDSAMYLCASSLMRQRGNEQFFGPGTRLTVL.

CDR3 sequence (DNA): TGTGCCATCAGTGAGCTTTGGGGACAGCGATCTAGCACAGATACGCAGTATTTT. It yields the protein CAISELWGQRSSTDTQYF. The chain uses TRBV10-3 and TRBJ2-3; TRBD1 agrees at 7 bases. Germline values: CDR1 ENHRY, CDR2 SYGVKD. There are 18 residues in the CDR3. Germline trimming cut 2 bases from V and 0 bases from J; bases unmatched to any gene: 11.

The chain combines TRBV7-6 with TRBJ1-2; D remains ambiguous. The CDR3 totals 14 residues. The V gene's germline CDR1 is SGHVS and CDR2 FNYEAQ. Trimming took off 2 bases at V and 2 bases at J, with 9 bases between the two ends. This chain's CDR3 is CASSLNTLNYGYTF. CDR3 DNA sequence: TGTGCCAGCAGCTTAAACACCCTGAACTATGGCTACACCTTC.

The V and J genes are TRBV10-3 and TRBJ2-5; D call uncertain. V was cut by 2 bases and J by 2 bases, with 9 bases left in between. Germline-derived CDR1 and CDR2 are ENHRY and SYGVKD. The CDR3 spans 14 residues. DNA for the CDR3: TGTGCCATCAGTGAGGCTCGTACACAAGAGACCCAGTACTTC. It is translated as CAISEARTQETQYF.

This chain links TRBV4-1 with TRBJ2-7, with D unclear. CDR1 and CDR2 from the germline V gene are MGHRA and YSYEKL. Trimming shortened V by 1 base and J by 6 bases, and 7 bases separated the two germline ends. The CDR3 covers 12 residues. This chain's CDR3 is CASSQALGEQYF. CDR3 nucleotides: TGCGCCAGCAGCCAAGCTCTAGGCGAGCAGTACTTC.